Sequencing of this T cell receptor (beta chain) was carried out in a study of blood T cell repertoires in COVID-19. Germline CDR1 is MNHEY and CDR2 is SMNVEV (reference sequence). The CDR3 has 18 residues. J gave up 4 bases and V 5 bases, and 12 bases lay outside the gene matches. The table came from immunoSEQ multiplex PCR; TCRdb's copy has only in-frame clones and leaves some out. Of under 200,000 clones detected, around 91% appear once; the ten largest clones hold around 0.77%. Two negative PCRs, clearance, or symptom resolution were required of recovered Cohort 3 donors. The TCR comes from a young woman who had recovered from COVID-19. The sample consisted of PBMCs or T cells enriched from blood (not recorded which). The V call is TRBV27, the J call TRBJ2-6, with TRBD1 matching over 9 bases. The CDR3 region is CASSGIRDRESGANVLTF. The CDR3 nucleotides are TGTGCCAGCAGTGGGATCCGGGACAGGGAATCAGGGGCCAACGTCCTGACTTTC. The full variable domain, completed using reference TRBV27 and TRBJ2-6, is EAQVTQNPRYLITVTGKKLTVTCSQNMNHEYMSWYRQDPGLGLRQIYYSMNVEVTDKGDVPEGYKVSRKEKRNFPLILESPSPNQTSLYFCASSGIRDRESGANVLTFGAGSRLTVL.